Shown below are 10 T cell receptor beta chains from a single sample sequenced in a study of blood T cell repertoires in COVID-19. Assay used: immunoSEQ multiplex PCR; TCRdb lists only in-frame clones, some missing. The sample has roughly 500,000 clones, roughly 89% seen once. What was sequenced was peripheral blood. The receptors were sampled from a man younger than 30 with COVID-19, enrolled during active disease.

The CDR3 nucleotides read TGTGCCAGCAGCCGGATGGAGAGCTCCTATAATTCACCCCTCCACTTT. Amino acid sequence: CASSRMESSYNSPLHF. The chain is built from TRBV3-1 (or the pseudogene TRBV3-2) and TRBJ1-6; D gene ambiguous. This CDR3 has 16 residues. The germline V gene encodes CDR1 LGHDT and CDR2 YNNKEL (reference sequence). V shed 4 bases and J shed 0 bases, with 10 bases lying between them.

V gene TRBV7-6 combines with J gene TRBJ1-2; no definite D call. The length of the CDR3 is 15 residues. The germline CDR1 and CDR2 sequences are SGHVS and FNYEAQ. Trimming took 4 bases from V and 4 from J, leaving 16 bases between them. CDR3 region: CASSSLAEGVYGYTF. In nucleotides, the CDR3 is TGTGCCAGCAGCTCTTTAGCTGAGGGTGTCTATGGCTACACCTTC.

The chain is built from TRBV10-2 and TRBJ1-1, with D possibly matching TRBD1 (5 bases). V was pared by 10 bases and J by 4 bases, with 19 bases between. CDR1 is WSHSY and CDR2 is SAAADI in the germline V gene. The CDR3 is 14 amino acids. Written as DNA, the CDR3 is TGCGCCACCACCCGAAGCCGGGGGGGCACTGAAGCTTTCTTT. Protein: CATTRSRGGTEAFF.

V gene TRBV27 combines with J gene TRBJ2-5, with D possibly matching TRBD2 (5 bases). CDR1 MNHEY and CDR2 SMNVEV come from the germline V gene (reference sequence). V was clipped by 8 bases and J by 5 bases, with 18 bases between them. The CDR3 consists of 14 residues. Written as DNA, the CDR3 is TGTGCCAGCGCCGATGGGGAGATCAGGGAGACCCAGTACTTC. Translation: CASADGEIRETQYF.

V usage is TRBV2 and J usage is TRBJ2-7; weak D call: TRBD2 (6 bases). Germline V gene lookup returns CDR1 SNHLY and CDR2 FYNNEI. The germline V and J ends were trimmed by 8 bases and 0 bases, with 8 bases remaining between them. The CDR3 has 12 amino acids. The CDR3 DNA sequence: TGTGCCAGCGCGGGAAGCTCCTACGAGCAGTACTTC. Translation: CASAGSSYEQYF.

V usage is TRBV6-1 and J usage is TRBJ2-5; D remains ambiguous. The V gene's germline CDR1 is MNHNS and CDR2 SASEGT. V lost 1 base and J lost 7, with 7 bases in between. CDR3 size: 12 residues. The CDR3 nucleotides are TGTGCCAGCAGTGAAGACGGTGGGACCCAGTACTTC. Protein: CASSEDGGTQYF.

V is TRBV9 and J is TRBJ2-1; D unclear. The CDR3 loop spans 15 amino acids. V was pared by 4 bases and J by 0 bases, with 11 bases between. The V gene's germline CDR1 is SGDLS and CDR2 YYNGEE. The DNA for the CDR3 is TGTGCCAGCAGCTTGAGGATCAGCTCCTACAATGAGCAGTTCTTC. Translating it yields CASSLRISSYNEQFF.

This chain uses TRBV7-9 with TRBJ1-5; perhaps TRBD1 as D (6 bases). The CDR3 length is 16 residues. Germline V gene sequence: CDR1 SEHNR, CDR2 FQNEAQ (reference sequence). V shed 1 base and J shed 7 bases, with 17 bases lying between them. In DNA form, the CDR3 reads TGTGCCAGCAGCTTAGGAGAAACAGGGTCAGGGCAGCCCCAGCATTTT. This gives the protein CASSLGETGSGQPQHF.

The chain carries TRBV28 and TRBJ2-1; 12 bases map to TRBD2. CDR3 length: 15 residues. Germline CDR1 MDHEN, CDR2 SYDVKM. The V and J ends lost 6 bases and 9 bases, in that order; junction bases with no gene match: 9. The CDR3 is CASRPMTSGRLEQFF. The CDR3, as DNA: TGTGCCAGCAGACCCATGACTAGCGGGAGACTTGAGCAGTTCTTC.

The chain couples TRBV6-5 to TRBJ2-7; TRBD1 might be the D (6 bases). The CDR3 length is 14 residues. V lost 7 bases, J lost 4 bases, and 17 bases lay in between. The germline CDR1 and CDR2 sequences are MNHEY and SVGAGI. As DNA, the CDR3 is TGTGCCAGCAAGTGGACAGACTCCACTTACGAGCAGTACTTC. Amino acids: CASKWTDSTYEQYF.